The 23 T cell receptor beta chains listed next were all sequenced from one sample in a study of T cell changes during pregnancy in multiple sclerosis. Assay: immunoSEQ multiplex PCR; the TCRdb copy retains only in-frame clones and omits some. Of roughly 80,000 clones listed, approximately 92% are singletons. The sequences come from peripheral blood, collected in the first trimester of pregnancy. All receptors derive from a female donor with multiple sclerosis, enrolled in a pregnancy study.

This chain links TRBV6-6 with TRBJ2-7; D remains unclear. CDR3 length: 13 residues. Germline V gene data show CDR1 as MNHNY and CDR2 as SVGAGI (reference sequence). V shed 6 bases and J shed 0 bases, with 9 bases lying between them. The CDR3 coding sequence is TGTGCCAGCAGGGGTAGCAACTCCTACGAGCAGTACTTC. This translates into CASRGSNSYEQYF.

This chain's CDR3 is CASRESRGHRGNTIYF. CDR3 bases: TGTGCCAGCAGGGAGAGCAGGGGGCACCGTGGAAACACCATATATTTT. The chain is built from TRBV28 and TRBJ1-3, with 8 bases that match TRBD1. V was pared by 6 bases and J by 3 bases, with 10 bases of the junction left unmatched. Germline CDR1 is MDHEN and CDR2 is SYDVKM. This CDR3 spans 16 amino acids.

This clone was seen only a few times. CDR3 sequence (DNA): TGTGCCAGCAGTGAAGACCGAGGTGAGCAGTTCTTC. Its protein product is CASSEDRGEQFF. The gene calls are TRBV6-4 and TRBJ2-1; the D is unclear. CDR1 is MRHNA and CDR2 is SNTAGT in the germline V gene. Between the trimmed V and J ends, which lost 3 bases and 9 bases, there was a span of 9 bases. The CDR3 length is 12 residues.

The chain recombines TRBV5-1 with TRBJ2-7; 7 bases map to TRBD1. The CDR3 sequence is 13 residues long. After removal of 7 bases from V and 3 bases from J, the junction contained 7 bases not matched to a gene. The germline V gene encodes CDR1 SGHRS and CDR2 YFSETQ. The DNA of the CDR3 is TGCGCCAGCCAGATTTCAGGGGGCTACGAGCAGTACTTC. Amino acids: CASQISGGYEQYF.

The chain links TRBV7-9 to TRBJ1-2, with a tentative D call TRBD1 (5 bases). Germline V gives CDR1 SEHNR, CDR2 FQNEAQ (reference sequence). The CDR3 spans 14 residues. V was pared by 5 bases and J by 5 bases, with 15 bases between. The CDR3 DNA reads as TGTGCCAGCAGCCTCCTTGGGGGGGAATATGGCTACACCTTC. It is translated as CASSLLGGEYGYTF. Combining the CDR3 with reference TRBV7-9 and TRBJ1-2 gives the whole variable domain DTGVSQNPRHKITKRGQNVTFRCDPISEHNRLYWYRQTLGQGPEFLTYFQNEAQLEKSRLLSDRFSAERPKGSFSTLEIQRTEQGDSAMYLCASSLLGGEYGYTFGSGTRLTVV.

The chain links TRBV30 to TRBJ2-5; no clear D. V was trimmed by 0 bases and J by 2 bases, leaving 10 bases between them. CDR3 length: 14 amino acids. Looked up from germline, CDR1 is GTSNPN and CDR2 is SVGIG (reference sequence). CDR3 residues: CAWSVRGFQETQYF. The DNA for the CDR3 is TGTGCCTGGAGTGTACGCGGATTTCAAGAGACCCAGTACTTC. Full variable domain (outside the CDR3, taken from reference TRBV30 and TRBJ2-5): SQTIHQWPATLVQPVGSPLSLECTVEGTSNPNLYWYRQAAGRGLQLLFYSVGIGQISSEVPQNLSASRPQDRQFILSSKKLLLSDSGFYLCAWSVRGFQETQYFGPGTRLLVL.

CDR3 amino acids: CASSPGGAQHF. The CDR3 DNA reads TGTGCCAGCAGTCCTGGGGGGGCCCAGCATTTT. V usage is TRBV21-1 and J usage is TRBJ1-5. TRBV21-1 is labeled a pseudogene. This CDR3 comprises 11 residues.

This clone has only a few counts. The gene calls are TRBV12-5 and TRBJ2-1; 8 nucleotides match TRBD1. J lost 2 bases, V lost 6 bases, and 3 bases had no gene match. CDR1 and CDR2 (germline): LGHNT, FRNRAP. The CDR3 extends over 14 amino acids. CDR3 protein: CASGRTGTYNEQFF. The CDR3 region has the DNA TGTGCTAGTGGAAGGACAGGGACCTACAATGAGCAGTTCTTC.

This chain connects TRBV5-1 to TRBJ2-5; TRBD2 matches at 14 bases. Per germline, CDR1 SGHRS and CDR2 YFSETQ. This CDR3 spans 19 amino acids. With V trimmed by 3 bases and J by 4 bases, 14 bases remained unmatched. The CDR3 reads CASSWQTGTSGGLGETQYF. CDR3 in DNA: TGCGCCAGCAGCTGGCAAACCGGGACTAGCGGGGGTTTAGGAGAGACCCAGTACTTC.

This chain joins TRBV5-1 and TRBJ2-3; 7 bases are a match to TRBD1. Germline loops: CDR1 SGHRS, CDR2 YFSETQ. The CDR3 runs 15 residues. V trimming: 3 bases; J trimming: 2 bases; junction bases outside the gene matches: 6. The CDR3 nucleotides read TGCGCCAGCAGCTCCTCACAGGGGTACACAGATACGCAGTATTTT. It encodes CASSSSQGYTDTQYF.

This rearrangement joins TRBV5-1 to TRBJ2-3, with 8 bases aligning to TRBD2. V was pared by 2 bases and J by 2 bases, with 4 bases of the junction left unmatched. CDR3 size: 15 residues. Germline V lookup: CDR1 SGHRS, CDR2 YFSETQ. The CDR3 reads CASSFAGGITDTQYF. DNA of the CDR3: TGCGCCAGCAGCTTCGCGGGGGGCATCACAGATACGCAGTATTTT.

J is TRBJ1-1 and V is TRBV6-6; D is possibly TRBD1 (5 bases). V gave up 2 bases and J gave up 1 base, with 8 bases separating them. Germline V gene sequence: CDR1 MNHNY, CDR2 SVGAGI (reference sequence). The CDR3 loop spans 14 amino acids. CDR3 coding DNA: TGTGCCAGCAGTTACAAGACAGAGAACACTGAAGCTTTCTTT. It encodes CASSYKTENTEAFF.

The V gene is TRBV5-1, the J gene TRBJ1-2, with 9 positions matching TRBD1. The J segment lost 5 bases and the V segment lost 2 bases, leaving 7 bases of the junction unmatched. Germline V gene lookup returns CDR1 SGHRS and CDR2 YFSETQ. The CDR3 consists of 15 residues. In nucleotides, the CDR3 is TGCGCCAGCAGCTTCACAGGGGGCGCCGGATATGGCTACACCTTC. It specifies CASSFTGGAGYGYTF.

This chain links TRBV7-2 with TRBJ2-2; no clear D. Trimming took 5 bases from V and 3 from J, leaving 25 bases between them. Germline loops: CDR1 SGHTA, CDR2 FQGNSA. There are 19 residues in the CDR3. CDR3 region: CASSRMATFLLTYTGELFF. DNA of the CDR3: TGTGCCAGCAGCCGAATGGCTACGTTCTTGTTGACTTACACCGGGGAGCTGTTTTTT.

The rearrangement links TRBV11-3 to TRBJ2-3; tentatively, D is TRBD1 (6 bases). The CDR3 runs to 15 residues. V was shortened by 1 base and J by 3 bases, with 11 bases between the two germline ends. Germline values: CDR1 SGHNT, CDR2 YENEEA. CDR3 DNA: TGTGCCAGCAGCTTAGGATCGACAGGAACAGATACGCAGTATTTT. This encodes CASSLGSTGTDTQYF.

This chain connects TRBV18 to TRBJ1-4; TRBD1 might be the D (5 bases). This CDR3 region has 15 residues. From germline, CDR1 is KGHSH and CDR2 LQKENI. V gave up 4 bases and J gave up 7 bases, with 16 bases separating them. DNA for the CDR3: TGTGCCAGCTCACTGATGGGGCAGGGAGGTGAAAAACTGTTTTTT. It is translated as CASSLMGQGGEKLFF. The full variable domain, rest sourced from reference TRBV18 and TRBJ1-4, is NAGVMQNPRHLVRRRGQEARLRCSPMKGHSHVYWYRQLPEEGLKFMVYLQKENIIDESGMPKERFSAEFPKEGPSILRIQQVVRGDSAAYFCASSLMGQGGEKLFFGSGTQLSVL.

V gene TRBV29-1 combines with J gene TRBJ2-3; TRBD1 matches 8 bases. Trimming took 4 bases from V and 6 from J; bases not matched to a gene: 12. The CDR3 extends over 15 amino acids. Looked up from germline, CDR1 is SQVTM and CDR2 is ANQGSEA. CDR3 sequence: CSVVGGQGGGDTQYF. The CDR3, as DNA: TGCAGCGTTGTGGGTGGACAGGGTGGTGGGGATACGCAGTATTTT.

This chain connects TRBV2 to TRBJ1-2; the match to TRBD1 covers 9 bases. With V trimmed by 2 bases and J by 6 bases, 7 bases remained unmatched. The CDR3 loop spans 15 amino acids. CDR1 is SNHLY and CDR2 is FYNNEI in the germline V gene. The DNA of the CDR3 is TGTGCCAGCAGTGAAACGTCAGGACAGGGGAATGGCTACACCTTC. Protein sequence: CASSETSGQGNGYTF. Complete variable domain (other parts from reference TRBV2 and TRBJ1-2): EPEVTQTPSHQVTQMGQEVILRCVPISNHLYFYWYRQILGQKVEFLVSFYNNEISEKSEIFDDQFSVERPDGSNFTLKIRSTKLEDSAMYFCASSETSGQGNGYTFGSGTRLTVV.

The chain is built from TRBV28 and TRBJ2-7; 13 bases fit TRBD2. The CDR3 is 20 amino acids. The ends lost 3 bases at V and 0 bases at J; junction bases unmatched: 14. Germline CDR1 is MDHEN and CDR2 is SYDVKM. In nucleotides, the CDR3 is TGTGCCAGCAGTTTCTCTCACAGGGGACTAGCGGGGATGAGCTCCTACGAGCAGTACTTC. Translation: CASSFSHRGLAGMSSYEQYF.

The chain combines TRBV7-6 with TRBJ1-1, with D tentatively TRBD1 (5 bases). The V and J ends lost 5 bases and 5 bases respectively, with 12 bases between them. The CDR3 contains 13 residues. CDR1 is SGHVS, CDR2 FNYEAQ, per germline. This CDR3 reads CASSIRGGTEAFF. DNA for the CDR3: TGTGCCAGCAGCATCCGGGGGGGGACTGAAGCTTTCTTT. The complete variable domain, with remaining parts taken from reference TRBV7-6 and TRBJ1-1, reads GAGVSQSPRYKVTKRGQDVALRCDPISGHVSLYWYRQALGQGPEFLTYFNYEAQQDKSGLPNDRFSAERPEGSISTLTIQRTEQRDSAMYRCASSIRGGTEAFFGQGTRLTVV.

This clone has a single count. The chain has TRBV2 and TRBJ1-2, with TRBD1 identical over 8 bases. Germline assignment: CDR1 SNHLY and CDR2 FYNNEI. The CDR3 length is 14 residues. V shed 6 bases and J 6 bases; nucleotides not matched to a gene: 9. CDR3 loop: CASRARRGRNGYTF. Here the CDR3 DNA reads TGTGCCAGCAGGGCCCGCAGGGGGCGTAATGGCTACACCTTC.

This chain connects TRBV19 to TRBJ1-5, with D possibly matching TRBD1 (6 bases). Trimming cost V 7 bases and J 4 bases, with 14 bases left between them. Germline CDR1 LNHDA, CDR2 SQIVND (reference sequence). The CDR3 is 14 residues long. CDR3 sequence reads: CASTTDRANQPQHF. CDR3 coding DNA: TGTGCCAGTACTACGGACAGAGCGAATCAGCCCCAGCATTTT.

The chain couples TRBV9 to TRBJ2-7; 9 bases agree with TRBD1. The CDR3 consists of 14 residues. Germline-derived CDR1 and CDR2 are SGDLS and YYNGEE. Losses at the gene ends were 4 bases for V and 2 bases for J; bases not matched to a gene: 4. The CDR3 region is CASSPGTGPYEQYF. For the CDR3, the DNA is TGTGCCAGCAGCCCCGGGACAGGGCCCTACGAGCAGTACTTC.